This TCR beta chain derives from a study of shared clonotypes between healthy human individuals. This clone was recorded only once. Its antigen is still unknown. Study results and caveats: An expected dependence of interdonor clonotype sharing on sequencing depth was noted. Sorted-subset sequencing was shown by rarefaction to be incomplete despite large depth.

From germline, CDR1 is SGHNT and CDR2 YYREEE (reference sequence). The CDR3 is 17 amino acids. Trimming removed 2 bases at V and 0 bases at J, with 17 bases between. Several immunoSEQ plates held equal portions of the genomic DNA taken from each subset. For sorted subsets, about 200 ng DNA per replicate equaled about 30,000 T cell genomes. Method: immunoSEQ multiplex PCR; TCRdb's copy keeps in-frame clones and lacks some. The table shows about 610,000 clones, with about 95% occurring only once. CD8 cells classed as naive were CD45RO-negative and positively selected for CCR7, excluding terminally differentiated effector memory CD45RA+ cells.

This clonotype was obtained from a woman in her twenties or thirties in good health. The chain couples TRBV5-4 to TRBJ1-2; D is perhaps TRBD1 (5 bases). Sequencing was done on a sample of naive CD8+ T cells sorted from blood. The CDR3 DNA follows: TGTGCCAGCAGCTTCGGGCTGACAGTCCCCTCTAACTATGGCTACACCTTC. Protein product: CASSFGLTVPSNYGYTF.